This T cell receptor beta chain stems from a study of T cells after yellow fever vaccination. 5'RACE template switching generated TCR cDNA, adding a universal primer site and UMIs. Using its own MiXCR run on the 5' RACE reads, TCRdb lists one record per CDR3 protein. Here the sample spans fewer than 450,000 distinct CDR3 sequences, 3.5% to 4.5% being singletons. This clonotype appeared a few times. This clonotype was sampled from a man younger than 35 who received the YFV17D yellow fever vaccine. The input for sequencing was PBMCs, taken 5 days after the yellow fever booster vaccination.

CDR3 in amino acids: CASSLGSPDNSPLHF. In DNA form, the CDR3 reads TGTGCCAGCAGCTTAGGATCGCCCGATAATTCACCCCTCCACTTT. The rearrangement uses TRBV7-9 and TRBJ1-6; D not resolved. The CDR3 is 15 residues long. Germline CDR1 reads SEHNR; CDR2 reads FQNEAQ (reference sequence). Trimming left V 1 base short and J 5 bases short, with 9 bases between.